This TCR beta chain comes out of a study of human T cells and chemical hapten exposure. Study-wide background: Upper-back patches of 0.01% DPC were read at 6 days.

CDR1 is SGHRS and CDR2 is YFSETQ in the germline V gene. Trimming cost V 3 bases and J 1 base, with 10 bases left between them. The CDR3 loop spans 14 amino acids. Study-wide findings and caveats: PT1 expanded TCR counts and patch test score correlated positively.

Time point of the sample: pre-sensitization, week 0. Treatment defined: therapeutic diphenylcyclopropenone sensitization with weekly scalp DPC. Individual cDNA molecules received unique molecular identifiers in the library. In the source study's methods: Across samples, TCR counts had a median of about 92,000 and ranged from about 23,224 to 700,000. TCRdb redid the calling of the RACE reads with MiXCR, one entry per CDR3 protein. The V and J calls and clone size come from TCRdb's table, not from the authors' own analysis. The sample has about 350,000 distinct CDR3 sequences, approximately 5.8% seen once. Note on this clonotype: Its antigen is unidentified.

The sample here was whole blood, taken in connection with sensitization to the hapten diphenylcyclopropenone (DPC). The origin of this receptor is a woman younger than 35 with alopecia areata. Some clones in this sample may be carry-over from other donors' samples. The rearrangement links TRBV5-1 to TRBJ1-1; D uncertain. CDR3 sequence (DNA): TGCGCCAGCAGCTCCCAGATGGGGAACACTGAAGCTTTCTTT. It yields the protein CASSSQMGNTEAFF.